Detailed here is one TCR beta chain. Its target is not known. The sample comes from a study of OX40 agonist ivuxolimab in advanced cancers. Background on the study: Ivuxolimab, an agonist antibody against OX40 (CD134), was given to patients. Whole-study findings and limits: Expanded clones were, on average, more numerous among CD8+ T cells than CD4+. The study observed clonal expansion of CD4+ and CD8+ blood T cells by week 6 at 0.1 to 3.0 mg/kg. Among the least clonally expanded were partial responders at 0.1-3.0 mg/kg.

The germline V gene encodes CDR1 SGDLS and CDR2 YYNGEE. The length of the CDR3 is 16 residues. Trimming took off 4 bases at V and 1 base at J, with 17 bases between the two ends. Profiling relied on immunoSEQ multiplex PCR, and the TCRdb table lists in-frame clones only, not all of them. The sample lists 100,000 to 120,000 clones, approximately 90% occurring once. The origin of this receptor is an adult with an advanced solid tumor such as melanoma, head and neck, liver or kidney cancer. This specimen was CD4+ or CD8+ T cells sorted from blood, taken in a trial of the OX40 agonist ivuxolimab. The V and J genes are TRBV9 and TRBJ1-2; D call uncertain. The DNA of the CDR3 is TGTGCCAGCAGCCAAGCCCCGGGCAGTCTTAACTATGGCTACACCTTC. This translates into CASSQAPGSLNYGYTF. The full variable domain, rest sourced from reference TRBV9 and TRBJ1-2, is DSGVTQTPKHLITATGQRVTLRCSPRSGDLSVYWYQQSLDQGLQFLIQYYNGEERAKGNILERFSAQQFPDLHSELNLSSLELGDSALYFCASSQAPGSLNYGYTFGSGTRLTVV.